The TCR beta chain under discussion was sequenced for a study of blood T cell repertoires in COVID-19. TCRdb's table, derived via immunoSEQ multiplex PCR, lists solely in-frame clones and lacks some. Among approximately 63,000 clones listed, roughly 88% were seen once. This CDR3 comprises 13 residues. Between the trimmed V and J ends, which lost 2 bases and 3 bases, there was a span of 8 bases. Germline values: CDR1 LNHNV, CDR2 YYDKDF (reference sequence). The rearrangement joins TRBV15 to TRBJ2-7, with D maybe TRBD2 (5 bases). The sample taken for sequencing was peripheral blood. The receptor comes from a woman over 75 with active COVID-19. The CDR3 DNA reads as TGTGCCACCAGCAGATTAGCGAGCTACGAGCAGTACTTC. Residues: CATSRLASYEQYF.